This T cell receptor (beta chain) was obtained from a study of radiotherapy plus CTLA-4 blockade in lung cancer. As for the study in general: Disease control was achieved by 31% of patients, and objective responses by about 19%. General observations from the study: There was expansion of tumor-derived TCR clones in blood after radiotherapy plus ipilimumab.

There are 16 residues in the CDR3. With 7 bases clipped from V and 2 bases from J, the junction kept 12 bases outside the gene matches. Germline assignment: CDR1 LNHDA and CDR2 SQIVND (reference sequence). A word on this clone: Antigen specificity is unknown.

The data were produced by immunoSEQ multiplex PCR, yet TCRdb's version contains in-frame clones alone and is incomplete. The data hold around 40,000 clones, with roughly 70% observed a single time. This sample comprised peripheral blood, obtained from a patient treated with radiotherapy plus ipilimumab. The receptor was derived from a human donor with non-small cell lung cancer who had stable disease on radiotherapy plus ipilimumab. The chain combines TRBV19 with TRBJ1-2; TRBD1 aligns across 8 bases. The CDR3 is CASIRDRTQLNYGYTF. The CDR3 DNA follows: TGTGCCAGTATCCGGGACAGGACCCAATTAAACTATGGCTACACCTTC.